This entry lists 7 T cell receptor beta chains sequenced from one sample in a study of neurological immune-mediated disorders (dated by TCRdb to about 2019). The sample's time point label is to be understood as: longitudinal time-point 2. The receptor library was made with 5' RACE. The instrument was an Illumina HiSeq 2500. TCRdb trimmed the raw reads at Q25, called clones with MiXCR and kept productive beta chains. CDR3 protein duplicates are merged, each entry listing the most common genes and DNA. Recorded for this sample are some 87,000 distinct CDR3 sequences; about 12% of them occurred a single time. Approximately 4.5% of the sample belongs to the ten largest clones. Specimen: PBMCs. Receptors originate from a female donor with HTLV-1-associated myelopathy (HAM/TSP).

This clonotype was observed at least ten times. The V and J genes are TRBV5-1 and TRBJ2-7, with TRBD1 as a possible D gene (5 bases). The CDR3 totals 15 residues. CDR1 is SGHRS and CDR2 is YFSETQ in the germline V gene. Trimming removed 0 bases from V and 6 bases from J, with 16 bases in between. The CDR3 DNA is TGCGCCAGCAGCTTGGAGGGGCTAGGATACGGCGAGCAGTACTTC. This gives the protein CASSLEGLGYGEQYF.

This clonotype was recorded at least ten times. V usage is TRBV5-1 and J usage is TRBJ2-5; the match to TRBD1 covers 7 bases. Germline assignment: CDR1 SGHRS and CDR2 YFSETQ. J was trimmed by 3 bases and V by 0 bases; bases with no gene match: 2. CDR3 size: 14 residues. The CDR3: CASSLAGTEETQYF. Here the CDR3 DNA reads TGCGCCAGCAGCTTGGCCGGGACAGAAGAGACCCAGTACTTC.

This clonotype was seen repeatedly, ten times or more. The CDR3 DNA follows: TGTGCCAGCAGCCGAAACCCGTTTTCGGATACGCAGTATTTT. As protein: CASSRNPFSDTQYF. The V and J genes are TRBV3-1 and TRBJ2-3; no firm D call. Trimming stripped 4 bases from V and 6 bases from J, with 14 bases between. The CDR3 is 14 residues long. The germline CDR1 and CDR2 sequences are LGHDT and YNNKEL (reference sequence).

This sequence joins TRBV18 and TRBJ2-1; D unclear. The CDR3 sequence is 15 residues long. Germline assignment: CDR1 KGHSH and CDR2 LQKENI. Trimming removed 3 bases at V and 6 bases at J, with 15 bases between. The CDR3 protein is CASSPGIVQINEQFF. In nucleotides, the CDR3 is TGTGCCAGCTCACCGGGGATTGTGCAGATCAATGAGCAGTTCTTC.

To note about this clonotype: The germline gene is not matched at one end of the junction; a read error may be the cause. This chain's CDR3 is CSSSQEFWGHTTYEQYF. In DNA, the CDR3 is TGTTCCAGCAGCCAAGAGTTTTGGGGACATACGACCTACGAGCAGTACTTC. This chain joins TRBV14 and TRBJ2-7; a weak D match, TRBD1 (6 bases). The CDR3 runs 17 residues. Germline-derived CDR1 and CDR2 are SGHDN and FVKESK.

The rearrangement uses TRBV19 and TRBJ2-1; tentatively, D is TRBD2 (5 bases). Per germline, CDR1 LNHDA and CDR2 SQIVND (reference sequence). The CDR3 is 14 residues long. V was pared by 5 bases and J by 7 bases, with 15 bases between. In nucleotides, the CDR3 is TGTGCCAGTAGTTACCCCCTCGGGGTGAATGAGCAGTTCTTC. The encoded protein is CASSYPLGVNEQFF.

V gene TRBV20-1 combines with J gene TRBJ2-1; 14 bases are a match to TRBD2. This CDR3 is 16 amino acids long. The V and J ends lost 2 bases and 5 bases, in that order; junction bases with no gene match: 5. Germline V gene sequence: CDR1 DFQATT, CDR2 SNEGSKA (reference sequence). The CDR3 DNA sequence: TGCAGTGCTAGAATTCCGACTAGCGGGGGGGACAATGAGCAGTTCTTC. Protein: CSARIPTSGGDNEQFF.